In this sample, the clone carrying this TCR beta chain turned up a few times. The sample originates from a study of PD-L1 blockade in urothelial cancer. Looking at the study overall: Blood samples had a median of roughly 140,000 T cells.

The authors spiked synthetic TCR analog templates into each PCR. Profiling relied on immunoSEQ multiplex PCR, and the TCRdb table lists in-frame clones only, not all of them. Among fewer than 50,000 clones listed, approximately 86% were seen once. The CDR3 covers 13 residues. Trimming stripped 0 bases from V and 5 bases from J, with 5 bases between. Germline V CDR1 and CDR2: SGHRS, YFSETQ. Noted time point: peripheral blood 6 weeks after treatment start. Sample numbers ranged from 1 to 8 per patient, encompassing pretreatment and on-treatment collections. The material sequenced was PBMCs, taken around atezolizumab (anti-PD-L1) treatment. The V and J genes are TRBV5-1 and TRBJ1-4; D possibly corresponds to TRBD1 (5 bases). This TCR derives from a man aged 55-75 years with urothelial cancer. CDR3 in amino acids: CASSLGQNEKLFF. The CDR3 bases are TGCGCCAGCAGCTTGGGACAGAATGAAAAACTGTTTTTT. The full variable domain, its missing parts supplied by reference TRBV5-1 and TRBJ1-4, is KAGVTQTPRYLIKTRGQQVTLSCSPISGHRSVSWYQQTPGQGLQFLFEYFSETQRNKGNFPGRFSGRQFSNSRSEMNVSTLELGDSALYLCASSLGQNEKLFFGSGTQLSVL.